The 21 T cell receptor beta chains presented below share a single source sample, sequenced in a study of molecular identifiers for immune sequencing clone quantification. From the PCR reads, TCRdb called clonotypes with MiXCR, one entry per CDR3 protein. The sample lists 350,000 or so distinct CDR3 sequences, around 21% occurring once. The sequencing sample was made of naive CD8+ T cells from blood, with Jurkat cell RNA spiked in. Specified subset: FACS-sorted CD8+CD4-CCR7+CD45RA+ naive T cells. These receptors all stem from a human donor in good health. Some libraries in this study had Jurkat cell RNA spiked in.

About this clonotype itself: A much larger clone differs by one base, so this may be a read error. The chain employs TRBV30 and TRBJ1-1; D gene ambiguous. The CDR3 contains 11 residues. Germline V gene lookup returns CDR1 GTSNPN and CDR2 SVGIG (reference sequence). The chain's CDR3 is CAWTLNAEAFF. CDR3 in DNA: TGTGCCTGGACCCTGAACGCTGAAGCTTTCTTT.

This clonotype was detected many times. The chain combines TRBV19 with TRBJ2-3; D unresolved. The germline gives CDR1 LNHDA, CDR2 SQIVND (reference sequence). This CDR3 is 14 amino acids long. V lost 1 base, J lost 4 bases, and 9 bases lay in between. The CDR3 DNA is TGTGCCAGTAGTATAGTGGGCAGCCCAGATACGCAGTATTTT. The encoded protein is CASSIVGSPDTQYF.

This sequence joins TRBV11-2 and TRBJ2-3; TRBD2 is a possible D gene (5 bases). V was cut by 5 bases and J by 7 bases, with 19 bases left in between. This CDR3 comprises 15 residues. Per germline, CDR1 SGHAT and CDR2 FQNNGV. The CDR3 sequence: CASSEGGYARNTQYF. In DNA form, the CDR3 reads TGTGCCAGCAGCGAGGGCGGGTACGCTCGGAATACGCAGTATTTT.

This clonotype came up many times. The V and J genes are TRBV6-5 and TRBJ2-2; D call uncertain. Deletions cut 0 bases from V and 2 bases from J, with 7 bases between. Germline V CDR1 and CDR2: MNHEY, SVGAGI. The CDR3 runs to 15 residues. This chain's CDR3 is CASSYSIQNTGELFF. The CDR3 DNA follows: TGTGCCAGCAGTTACTCGATTCAAAACACCGGGGAGCTGTTTTTT.

This clonotype was detected many times. The chain carries TRBV7-9 and TRBJ2-1, with 7 positions matching TRBD2. This CDR3 region has 15 residues. Germline V CDR1 and CDR2: SEHNR, FQNEAQ (reference sequence). V lost 2 bases to trimming and J lost 4 bases; unmatched junction nucleotides: 5. The CDR3 nucleotides are TGTGCCAGCAGCTTATCCTCTAGCGGTTACAATGAGCAGTTCTTC. Encoded protein: CASSLSSSGYNEQFF.

The V and J genes are TRBV7-9 and TRBJ2-3, with TRBD2 as a possible D gene (6 bases). Germline loops: CDR1 SEHNR, CDR2 FQNEAQ (reference sequence). V shed 5 bases and J shed 2 bases, with 17 bases lying between them. CDR3 length: 16 amino acids. The CDR3 nucleotides are TGTGCCAGCAGCCCCCGGGACTCCAAAACCACAGATACGCAGTATTTT. Protein: CASSPRDSKTTDTQYF.

About this clonotype: A much larger clone lies a single base off, so this may be a read error. Likely a read error: the CDR3 ends without its conserved phenylalanine or tryptophan. The J gene is TRBJ2-7, the V gene TRBV20-1; 7 bases agree with TRBD2. CDR3 length: 13 residues. With V trimmed by 5 bases and J by 2 bases, 6 bases remained unmatched. CDR1 is DFQATT, CDR2 SNEGSKA, per germline (reference sequence). CDR3 region: CSAQWAGAYEQYL. The CDR3 coding sequence is TGCAGTGCTCAATGGGCGGGAGCCTACGAGCAGTACCTC.

This clonotype was observed at least ten times. V usage is TRBV4-3 and J usage is TRBJ2-7, with unresolved D. This CDR3 contains 15 residues. Germline values: CDR1 LGHNA, CDR2 YSLEER. V was trimmed by 1 base and J by 2 bases, leaving 12 bases between them. The CDR3 is CASSQVISSTYEQYF. CDR3 DNA: TGCGCCAGCAGCCAAGTAATTTCCAGCACCTACGAGCAGTACTTC.

A note on this clonotype: This may stem from a read error, because a much larger clone lies one nucleotide away. The chain links TRBV7-9 to TRBJ2-2; perhaps TRBD2 as D (5 bases). This CDR3 has 12 amino acids. Looked up from germline, CDR1 is SEHNR and CDR2 is FQNEAQ (reference sequence). The CDR3, as DNA: TGTGCCAGCAGCTTAAGTTACGGGGAGCCGTTTTTT. Its protein is CASSLSYGEPFF.

This clonotype was seen at least ten times. The gene calls are TRBV6-2 or TRBV6-3 and TRBJ2-7; TRBD1 might be the D (5 bases). The CDR3 is made up of 15 amino acids. Per germline, CDR1 MNHEY and CDR2 SVGEGT. V shed 10 bases and J shed 2 bases, with 21 bases lying between them. CDR3: CATSPSHQGAYEQYF. The CDR3 nucleotides are TGTGCCACCTCTCCGTCCCACCAAGGGGCCTACGAGCAGTACTTC.

Comments on this clonotype: Just one base apart from a much larger clone, this may be a read error. The chain is built from TRBV7-9 and TRBJ1-5; D is perhaps TRBD1 (6 bases). The length of the CDR3 is 13 residues. Germline loops: CDR1 SEHNR, CDR2 FQNEAQ (reference sequence). CDR3 residues: CAGSSEGVGPQHF. CDR3 coding DNA: TGTGCCGGCAGCTCAGAGGGGGTCGGGCCCCAGCATTTT.

Ten or more counts support this clonotype. The V and J genes are TRBV29-1 and TRBJ2-6, with a tentative D call TRBD2 (6 bases). The V gene lost 4 bases and the J gene lost 4 bases, with 14 bases spanning the gap. This CDR3 is built from 15 residues. CDR1 and CDR2 (germline): SQVTM, ANQGSEA. CDR3 DNA: TGCAGCGTTGGGGAGGAGGGGACCGGGGCCAACGTCCTGACTTTC. It codes for CSVGEEGTGANVLTF.

This clonotype was counted many times. This sequence joins TRBV6-5 and TRBJ2-3; no clear D. Trimming took 10 bases from V and 0 from J, leaving 14 bases between them. Per the germline V gene, CDR1 is MNHEY and CDR2 is SVGAGI. The length of the CDR3 is 14 residues. The CDR3 region is CATSYGVSTDTQYF. The CDR3 DNA follows: TGTGCCACCTCTTACGGTGTAAGCACAGATACGCAGTATTTT.

This clonotype was recorded many times. V and J are TRBV12-5 and TRBJ2-3, with 12 bases identical to TRBD2. After removal of 6 bases from V and 4 bases from J, the junction contained 8 bases not matched to a gene. This CDR3 region has 16 residues. Germline V gene sequence: CDR1 LGHNT, CDR2 FRNRAP. CDR3 sequence (DNA): TGTGCTAGTGGACCCGGACTAGCGGGATGGGCAGATACGCAGTATTTT. It is translated as CASGPGLAGWADTQYF.

This clonotype has a count of ten or more. For the CDR3, the DNA is TGTGCCAGCAGTTTAGCCTACTCGGGAAGGGGCACTGAAGCTTTCTTT. It is translated as CASSLAYSGRGTEAFF. The gene calls are TRBV12-3 or TRBV12-4 and TRBJ1-1, with D perhaps TRBD1 (5 bases). This CDR3 has 16 residues. Trimming removed 0 bases from V and 4 bases from J, with 15 bases in between.

A note on this clonotype: A much bigger clone sits one base away, suggesting this may be a read error. The chain links TRBV20-1 to TRBJ1-1; D gene unclear. Per the germline V gene, CDR1 is DFQATT and CDR2 is SNEGSKA (reference sequence). The CDR3 spans 14 residues. The CDR3 sequence is CGARIRNMNTEAFF. In DNA, the CDR3 is TGCGGTGCTAGGATTCGGAACATGAACACTGAAGCTTTCTTT.

This clonotype was counted at least ten times. The chain joins TRBV20-1 to TRBJ2-3, with 10 bases matching TRBD2. Losses at the gene ends were 6 bases for V and 7 bases for J; bases not matched to a gene: 13. The CDR3 is 15 amino acids. CDR1 DFQATT and CDR2 SNEGSKA come from the germline V gene (reference sequence). The CDR3 protein is CSAPVVAGGPNTQYF. The DNA for the CDR3 is TGCAGTGCCCCGGTGGTAGCGGGAGGCCCGAATACGCAGTATTTT.

This clonotype showed up just a few times. The CDR3 coding sequence is TGTGCCTGGAGCCTAGCGGGTCTCGATACGCAGTATTTT. This gives the protein CAWSLAGLDTQYF. This chain links TRBV30 with TRBJ2-3; 8 bases match TRBD2. The ends lost 3 bases at V and 6 bases at J; junction bases unmatched: 5. The CDR3 consists of 13 residues. Germline CDR1 GTSNPN, CDR2 SVGIG (reference sequence).

This chain uses TRBV6-4 with TRBJ1-3; tentative D call: TRBD1 (6 bases). V lost 7 bases, J lost 2 bases, and 15 bases lay in between. This CDR3 contains 15 residues. From germline, CDR1 is MRHNA and CDR2 SNTAGT. CDR3 nucleotide sequence: TGTGCCAGCAATACCTCCGGGACACCTGGAAACACCATATATTTT. It yields the protein CASNTSGTPGNTIYF.

Concerning this clonotype: No conserved phenylalanine or tryptophan ends this CDR3, so it is likely a read error. The chain is built from TRBV2 and TRBJ2-7; the D is unclear. The germline gives CDR1 SNHLY, CDR2 FYNNEI. The CDR3 is 11 amino acids. Trimming left V 6 bases short and J 3 bases short, with 6 bases between. The CDR3: CASSQSYEQYL. The CDR3 region has the DNA TGTGCCAGCAGCCAAAGCTACGAGCAGTACCTC.

This clonotype was picked up many times. V and J are TRBV6-5 and TRBJ1-1; D might be TRBD1 (6 bases). CDR1 and CDR2 from the germline V gene are MNHEY and SVGAGI. This CDR3 is built from 13 residues. V was cut by 6 bases and J by 9 bases, with 17 bases left in between. The CDR3 region is CASSRGQLKQAFF. CDR3 bases: TGTGCCAGCAGCCGAGGACAGCTAAAGCAAGCTTTCTTT.